This T cell receptor beta chain was recovered during a study of blood T cell repertoires in COVID-19. Study information: The samples span acute and convalescent COVID-19 from the United States, Italy and Spain.

Germline CDR1 SGHTA, CDR2 FQGNSA. The J segment lost 6 bases and the V segment lost 6 bases, leaving 11 bases of the junction unmatched. The CDR3 runs 15 residues. Methods used by the authors: Reference gene primer amplification yielded estimated nucleated cell counts. Profiling relied on immunoSEQ multiplex PCR, and the TCRdb table lists in-frame clones only, not all of them. The V and J calls and clone size are taken from that table; D and trimming were inferred from the DNA. Of 84,000 or so clones detected, more than 65% appear once; the ten largest clones hold approximately 11%. The rearrangement links TRBV7-2 to TRBJ1-2; 9 bases map to TRBD1. The sequence was obtained from a man between 65 and 80 years old with acute or convalescent COVID-19. The specimen sequenced was peripheral blood. CDR3 bases: TGTGCCAGCAGTGCGCCGGGACAGGGAAGGGATGGCTACACCTTC. Translating it yields CASSAPGQGRDGYTF. Based on the CDR3 plus reference TRBV7-2 and TRBJ1-2, the full variable domain is GAGVSQSPSNKVTEKGKDVELRCDPISGHTALYWYRQSLGQGLEFLIYFQGNSAPDKSGLPSDRFSAERTGGSVSTLTIQRTQQEDSAVYLCASSAPGQGRDGYTFGSGTRLTVV.